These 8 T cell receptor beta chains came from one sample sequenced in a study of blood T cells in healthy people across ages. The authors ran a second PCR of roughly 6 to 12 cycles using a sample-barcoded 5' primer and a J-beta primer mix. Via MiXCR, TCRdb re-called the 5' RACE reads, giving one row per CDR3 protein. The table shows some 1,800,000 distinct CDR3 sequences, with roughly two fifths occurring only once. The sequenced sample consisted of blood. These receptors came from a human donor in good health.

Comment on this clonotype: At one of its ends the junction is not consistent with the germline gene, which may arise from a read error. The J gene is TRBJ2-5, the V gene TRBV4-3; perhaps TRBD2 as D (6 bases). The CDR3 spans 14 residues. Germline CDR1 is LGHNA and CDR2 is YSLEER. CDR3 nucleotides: TGCGCCGGCAGCCCTGGAGGGGTACAAGAGACCCAGTACTTC. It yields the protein CAGSPGGVQETQYF.

The CDR3 is CASSPGRAGNTIYF. The CDR3 DNA reads as TGTGCCAGCAGTCCCGGTAGAGCTGGAAACACCATATATTTT. The chain uses TRBV4-2 and TRBJ1-3; no clear D gene. V lost 6 bases to trimming and J lost 2 bases, with 11 bases between them. Looked up from germline, CDR1 is LGHNA and CDR2 is YNFKEQ. The CDR3 sequence is 14 residues long.

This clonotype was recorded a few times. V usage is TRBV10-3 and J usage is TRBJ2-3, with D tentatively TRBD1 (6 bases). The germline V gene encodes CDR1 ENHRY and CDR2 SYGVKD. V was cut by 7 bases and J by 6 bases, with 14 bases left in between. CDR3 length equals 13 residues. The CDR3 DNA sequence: TGTGCCATCACTCCAACTGGGGGCGATACGCAGTATTTT. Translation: CAITPTGGDTQYF.

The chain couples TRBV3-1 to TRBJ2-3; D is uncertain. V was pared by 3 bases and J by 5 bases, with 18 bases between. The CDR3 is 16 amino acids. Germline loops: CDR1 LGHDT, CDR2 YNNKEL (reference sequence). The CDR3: CASSHLGIRSRDTQYF. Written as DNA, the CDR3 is TGTGCCAGCAGCCATCTAGGGATTCGGTCCAGAGATACGCAGTATTTT.

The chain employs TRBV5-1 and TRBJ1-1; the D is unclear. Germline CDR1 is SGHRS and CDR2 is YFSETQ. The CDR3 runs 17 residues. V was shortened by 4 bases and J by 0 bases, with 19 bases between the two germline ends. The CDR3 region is CASSSLSGRTLNTEAFF. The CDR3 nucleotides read TGCGCCAGCAGCAGTCTCTCTGGTCGTACACTGAACACTGAAGCTTTCTTT.

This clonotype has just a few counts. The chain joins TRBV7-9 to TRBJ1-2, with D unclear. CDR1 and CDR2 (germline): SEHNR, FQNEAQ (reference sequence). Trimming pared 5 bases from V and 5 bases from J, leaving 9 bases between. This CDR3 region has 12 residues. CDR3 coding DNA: TGTGCCAGCAGCGCCCGGGGATATGGCTACACCTTC. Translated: CASSARGYGYTF.

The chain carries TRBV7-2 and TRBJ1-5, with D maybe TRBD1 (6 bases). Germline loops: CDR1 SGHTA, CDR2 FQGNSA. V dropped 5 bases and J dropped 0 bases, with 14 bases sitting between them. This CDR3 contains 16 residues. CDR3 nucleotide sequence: TGTGCCAGCAGCCCCAACTCAGGGGATAGCAATCAGCCCCAGCATTTT. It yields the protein CASSPNSGDSNQPQHF.

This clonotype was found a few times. CDR3 sequence (DNA): TGCGCCAGCAGCCAAGTCGAAGGGTCCGATACGCAGTATTTT. Residues: CASSQVEGSDTQYF. The chain is built from TRBV4-1 and TRBJ2-3; D is ambiguous. Looked up from germline, CDR1 is MGHRA and CDR2 is YSYEKL. This CDR3 is built from 14 residues. V dropped 1 base and J dropped 6 bases, with 11 bases sitting between them.